This T cell receptor (beta chain) was retrieved from a study of cytomegalovirus exposure and HLA in healthy donors listed by TCRdb under 2017. Turning to the overall study: In an earlier analysis of some 550 of the donors, 250 to 350 Gb of sequence data and 90 million to 130 million unique TCR beta sequences from 150 million to 200 million T cells were reported. Donor age, sex, ethnicity and CMV serostatus were compiled alongside the repertoire data. Class I and class II HLA loci were covered by the typing at four-digit resolution. All discovery cohort repertoires had been generated using a single sequencing platform. A separate validation cohort of approximately 130 different subjects was used in addition to the roughly 670-subject first cohort. Of the roughly 400 genotyped donors, more than 75% were placed in the genetic ancestry cluster associated with self-reported Caucasian donors. An earlier analysis of 500 to 650 of the donors applied high-throughput TCR beta sequencing to assess whether each TCR beta V gene segment acted as functional or pseudogenic. The number of donors typed differed by locus, with about 620-630 for A, B, C, DRB1 and DQB1, roughly 520 for DQA1, over 600 for DPA1, and around 450 for DPB1. Across some 400 genotyped donors of the cohort, an average of about 240,000 unique TCR beta nucleotide sequences per donor were sequenced, and 15% to 20% of those sequences were non-productive. The T cell repertoires of under 750 subjects were profiled by immunosequencing and related to cytomegalovirus serostatus. A later genetic analysis took genome-wide SNP genotypes for about three fifths of the 666 donors and used that subset as a discovery cohort. A later analysis re-analyzed previously published TCR beta repertoires from 650 to 800 donors and added high-resolution HLA genotyping to study TCR occurrence patterns. Roughly 5 DR-DQ haplotypes were handled as single units for association and clustering, since linkage in the cohort was strong. To predict cytomegalovirus infection status, the study combined high-throughput TCR immunosequencing, statistical association of individual TCRs with disease status, and machine learning. The later analysis used no new phenotypic data to find candidate immune exposures, relying instead on TCR beta sequences and their occurrence across donors. The aim of the study was to test whether cataloging public T cell receptors could identify signatures of past pathogen exposure. Around 320 gigabases of sequencing data and tens of millions of unique TCR sequences were included in an early release covering about 600 HLA-typed donors. The paper as a whole reports these results and caveats: At a false discovery rate of 0.05, a later analysis linked around 15,000 TCR beta sequences to specific HLA alleles. Because counts were too low, roughly 16 rarely observed V segments, including chromosome 9 orphons, were left out of the earlier analysis of approximately 580 of the donors. When HLA alleles, especially DR and DQ, strongly co-occurred, attributing TCR associations to individual alleles was difficult. It was suggested by the authors that the approach could potentially be generalized to other disease states and immunological phenotypes. An association between a missense DCLRE1C variant and V-gene and J-gene trimming of TCR beta chains was found in a later genetic analysis and replicated in an independent cohort. In vitro tests confirmed that three of the cytomegalovirus-associated TCR beta chains recognize cytomegalovirus antigens. A further reported finding was that TCR beta sequences accurately predicted the HLA-A and HLA-B alleles for most subjects in the first cohort. Roughly uniform sequencing depth across donors was assumed in presence/absence analyses, although this assumption may not hold. Only TCR beta chains were sequenced in this cohort, and the absence of alpha or paired-chain data limited detectable features. HLA typing was unavailable for some donors at each locus, so association tests used only the typed subset. The study listed 164 TCR beta chains as associated with cytomegalovirus. Most TCR sequences were observed very rarely across donors, whereas some public TCRs were present in many individuals. A later analysis found that TCR association rates varied across HLA loci, with DRB1 alleles showing the most associated TCRs and HLA-C alleles the fewest. CMV serostatus was the only immune exposure information available for the cohort. In an earlier analysis of some 500 of the donors, most TCR beta V segments appeared in productive rearrangements about 87% or about 30% of the time, broadly matching IMGT annotations. Linkage disequilibrium might explain the correlated functional status among segregating V segments, but an unknown experimental factor could not be excluded. A group of highly shared sequence variants was considered likely to be a technical artifact of the sequencing pipeline. Compared with the roughly 710-donor mean, donors in an Asian-associated ancestry cluster had fewer N-insertions in productive TCRs, according to a later genetic analysis. According to a later analysis, parvovirus B19, influenza, CMV and Epstein-Barr virus appeared linked to several top co-occurrence clusters. In a later analysis, HLA-associated TCR beta chains showed more clonal expansion and lower generation probabilities than non-associated chains that were equally common. Most CMV-associated TCR beta chains appeared to be HLA-restricted in a later analysis, and the HLA associations seemed to be driven largely by CMV exposure. The classifier was reported to diagnose cytomegalovirus status with high specificity and sensitivity in both the original cohort and the validation cohort. Because the 87-base-pair reads could not distinguish some IMGT-functional V segments, including TRBV6-2 and TRBV6-3, those segments were excluded.

Libraries came from the immunoSEQ multiplex PCR assay. The multiplex PCR relied on a mix of 60 forward primers for TCR Vbeta segments and 13 reverse primers for TCR Jbeta segments. The CDR3 region of rearranged TCR beta genes was amplified from genomic DNA by a multiplex PCR assay. Amplified TCR beta libraries were sequenced as 87-base-pair reads on the Illumina HiSeq System. Concerning the study's data processing: In a later analysis, 80 million or so unique TCR beta chains were counted across the 500 to 700 repertoires, and about 10 million of these chains were shared by at least two donors. Raw reads were error-corrected and collapsed into unique sequences by a nearest-neighbor algorithm in which closely related sequences were merged to remove PCR and sequencing errors. To assign V, D and J gene segments, CDR3 sequences were aligned to IMGT reference sequences. Each retained sequence needed at least a six-nucleotide match to both a V gene segment and a J gene segment. Rearrangements were called productive when the CDR3 lacked stop codons and stayed in frame with V and J; all others were non-productive. Following IMGT convention, CDR3 was defined as the stretch from the second conserved V-encoded cysteine up to the conserved J-encoded phenylalanine. The earlier analysis of some 540 of the donors excluded any sequence lacking an unambiguous match to a single V gene segment. An earlier analysis of under 750 of the donors called V segments functional above 56.7% productive rearrangements and segregating when the between-donor standard deviation exceeded 5%. A statistical classification framework was built for diagnosing cytomegalovirus status from the catalog of TCR beta chain sequences. In a later analysis, TCR nucleotide sequences were compared against IMGT/GENE-DB human TR gene sequences so that V and J genes could be assigned. In a later analysis, CDR3 sequences and most-parsimonious VDJ recombination scenarios were assigned using the TCRdist pipeline. In a later analysis, each TCR beta chain was defined by its CDR3 amino acid sequence together with its V-gene family, and reads lacking a unique V-gene family were excluded. To address suspected cross-contamination and a sequencing artifact, a later analysis removed 550 to 750 highly shared, low-generation-probability nucleotide sequences. In a later analysis, a clonal expansion index was calculated for each public chain from normalized within-repertoire ranks of inferred template counts. In a later analysis, generation probabilities were computed with a VDJ recombination model fitted to out-of-frame rearrangements, and the resulting probabilities were checked against IGoR. Hypergeometric tests were used in a later analysis to score TCR-TCR, TCR-HLA and TCR-CMV co-occurrence, with a repertoire-size bias correction applied to the TCR pairs. In a later analysis, false discovery rates were estimated by permuting HLA or CMV assignments 20 times. A later analysis grouped co-occurring TCRs with DBSCAN, adding TCRdist sequence similarity when clustering within HLA-allele-positive subsets. Repertoires with fewer than 30,000 or more than 120,000 public chains were left out of co-occurrence clustering, as were about five repertoires with anomalous nucleotide sharing. What TCRdb holds here is the immuneACCESS table cut down to in-frame rearrangements. Part of the clones is not present; checked against another copy, under half of the missing clones reflect an unresolved V gene, and the others are unexplained. Clonal size and the V and J genes are those of that table, whereas D and trimming came from the DNA. The sample yields 200,000 to 250,000 clones; roughly 85% were counted once. Around 0.22% of the sample belongs to the ten largest clones.

In total, approximately 610 healthy bone marrow donors made up the cohort. At the time of sampling, all cohort members were nominally healthy, though unrecorded immune exposures were likely present. The donor tested CMV seronegative and was one of the 352 seronegative cohort members. A peripheral blood sample was collected from each donor, and TCR beta sequencing was performed on peripheral blood mononuclear cells. The Qiagen DNeasy Blood Extraction Kit was used to extract genomic DNA from the blood cell samples. On this clone: Its antigen specificity is not known. Base qualities are missing; no much larger clone stands one base away.

The junction shows trimming of 3 bases on V and 0 bases on J, plus 15 bases between the germline ends. In the germline V gene, CDR1 corresponds to MRHNA and CDR2 to SNTAGT. Spanning cysteine to phenylalanine, the CDR3 consists of 17 amino acids. Only the CDR3 DNA stays, 51 bases, in frame from base 1. The specimen sequenced was PBMCs. This sequence uses TRBV6-4 and TRBJ2-1, with a tentative D gene TRBD2 over 5 matching bases. This clonotype was obtained from a girl aged 2-10 years in good health and CMV-seronegative. At the DNA level, the sequence is TGTGCCAGCAGTGATAGCGAGGTGAGCGGCTCCTACAATGAGCAGTTCTTC. It translates as CASSDSEVSGSYNEQFF.